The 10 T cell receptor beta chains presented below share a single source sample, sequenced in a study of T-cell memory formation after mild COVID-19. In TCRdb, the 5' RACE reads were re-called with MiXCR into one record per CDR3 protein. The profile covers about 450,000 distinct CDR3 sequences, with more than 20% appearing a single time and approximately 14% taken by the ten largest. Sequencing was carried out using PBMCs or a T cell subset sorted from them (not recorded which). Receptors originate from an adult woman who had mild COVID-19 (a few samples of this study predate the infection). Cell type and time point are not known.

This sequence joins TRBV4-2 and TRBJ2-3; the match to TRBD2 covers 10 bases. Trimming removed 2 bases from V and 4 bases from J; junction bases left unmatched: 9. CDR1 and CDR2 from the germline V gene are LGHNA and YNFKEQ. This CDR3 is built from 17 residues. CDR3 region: CASSQRGLASTPDTQYF. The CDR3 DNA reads TGTGCCAGCAGCCAACGGGGACTAGCGAGTACACCAGATACGCAGTATTTT.

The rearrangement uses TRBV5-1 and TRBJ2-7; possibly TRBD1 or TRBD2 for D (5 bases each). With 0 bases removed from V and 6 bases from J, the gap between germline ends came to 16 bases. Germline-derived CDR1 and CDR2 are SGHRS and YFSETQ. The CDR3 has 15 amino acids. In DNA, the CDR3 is TGCGCCAGCAGCTTGGATGGGACGCCGGCACCCGAGCAGTACTTC. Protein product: CASSLDGTPAPEQYF.

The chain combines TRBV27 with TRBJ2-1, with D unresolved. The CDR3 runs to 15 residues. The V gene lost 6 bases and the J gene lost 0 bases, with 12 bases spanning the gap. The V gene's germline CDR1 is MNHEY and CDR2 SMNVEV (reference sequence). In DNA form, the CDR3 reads TGTGCCAGCAGGGATGCGCTAAGCTCCTACAATGAGCAGTTCTTC. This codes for CASRDALSSYNEQFF.

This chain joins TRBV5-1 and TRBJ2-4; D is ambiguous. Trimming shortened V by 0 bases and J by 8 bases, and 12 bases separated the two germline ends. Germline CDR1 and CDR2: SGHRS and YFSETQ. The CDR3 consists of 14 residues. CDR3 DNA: TGCGCCAGCAGCTTGGGGGTGCCTGAGGACATTCAGTACTTC. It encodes CASSLGVPEDIQYF.

In nucleotides, the CDR3 is TGTGCCAACTCACTAGCGGGAGTGGATGAGCAGTTCTTC. Protein product: CANSLAGVDEQFF. The chain is built from TRBV12-3 or TRBV12-4 and TRBJ2-1; 11 bases map to TRBD2. The CDR3 sequence is 13 residues long. V lost 10 bases to trimming and J lost 8 bases; unmatched junction nucleotides: 7.

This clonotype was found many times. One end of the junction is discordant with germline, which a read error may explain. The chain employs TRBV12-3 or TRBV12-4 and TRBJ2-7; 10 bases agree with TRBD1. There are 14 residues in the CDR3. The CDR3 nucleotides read TGCGCCAGCAGCAGACAGGGGGCCTCCTACGAGCAGTACTTC. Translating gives CASSRQGASYEQYF.

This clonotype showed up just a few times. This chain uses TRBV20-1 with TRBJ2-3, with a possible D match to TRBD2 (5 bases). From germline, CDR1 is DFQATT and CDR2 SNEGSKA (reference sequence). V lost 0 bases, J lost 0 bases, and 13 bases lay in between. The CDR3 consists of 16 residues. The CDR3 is CSARDNWGASTDTQYF. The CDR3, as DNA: TGCAGTGCTAGAGATAACTGGGGAGCTAGCACAGATACGCAGTATTTT.

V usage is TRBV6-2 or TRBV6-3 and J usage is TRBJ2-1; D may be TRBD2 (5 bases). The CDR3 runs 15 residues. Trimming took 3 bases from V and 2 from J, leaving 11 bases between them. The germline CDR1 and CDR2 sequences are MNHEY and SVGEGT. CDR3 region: CASSYVARAYNEQFF. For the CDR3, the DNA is TGTGCCAGCAGTTATGTAGCGCGAGCCTACAATGAGCAGTTCTTC.

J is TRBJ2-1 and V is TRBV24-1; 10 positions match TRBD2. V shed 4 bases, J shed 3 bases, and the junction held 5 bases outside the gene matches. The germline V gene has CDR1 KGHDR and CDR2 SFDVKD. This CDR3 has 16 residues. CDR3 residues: CATSDSTSGLYNEQFF. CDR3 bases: TGTGCCACCAGTGACTCGACTAGCGGGCTCTACAATGAGCAGTTCTTC.

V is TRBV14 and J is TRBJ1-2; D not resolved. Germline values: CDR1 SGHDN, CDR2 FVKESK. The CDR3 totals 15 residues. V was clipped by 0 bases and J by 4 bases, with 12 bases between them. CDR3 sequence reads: CASSQETRSFYGYTF. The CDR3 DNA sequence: TGTGCCAGCAGCCAAGAAACCCGATCTTTCTATGGCTACACCTTC.